This entry lists 28 T cell receptor beta chains sequenced from one sample in a study of T-cell reconstitution after alpha-beta-depleted transplantation in children. Unique molecular identifiers were incorporated during preparation of the TCRbeta library. A single record per CDR3 protein comes from TCRdb applying MiXCR to the PCR reads. In the table there are 95,000 to 120,000 distinct CDR3 sequences, about 6.5% of which are singletons. The specimen was PBMCs, mostly from graft donor cells, collected 360 days after TCRalphabeta/CD19-depleted stem cell transplant. The receptor source for this set is a male patient between 2 and 10 years old who had a stem cell transplant for acute lymphoblastic leukemia, so the T cells may come from the graft donor.

This clonotype was seen repeatedly, ten times or more. The chain is built from TRBV29-1 and TRBJ2-7; the D gene is possibly TRBD2 (5 bases). The CDR3 spans 14 residues. Deletions cut 6 bases from V and 6 bases from J, with 21 bases between. CDR1 and CDR2 (germline): SQVTM, ANQGSEA. This chain's CDR3 is CSVEPGTQTSEQYF. The CDR3, as DNA: TGCAGCGTGGAGCCGGGAACTCAAACCAGCGAGCAGTACTTC.

The chain joins TRBV27 to TRBJ1-4; the D gene is possibly TRBD1 (5 bases). Germline V CDR1 and CDR2: MNHEY, SMNVEV (reference sequence). V was pared by 5 bases and J by 0 bases, with 19 bases between. This CDR3 region has 18 residues. Here the CDR3 DNA reads TGTGCCAGCAGTCCCTTATTCCCGGGACTCACAACTAATGAAAAACTGTTTTTT. Amino acid sequence: CASSPLFPGLTTNEKLFF.

This chain joins TRBV2 and TRBJ2-7; possibly TRBD1 for D (6 bases). The CDR3 is made up of 16 amino acids. CDR1 and CDR2 (germline): SNHLY, FYNNEI. The V and J ends lost 6 bases and 3 bases respectively, with 21 bases between them. CDR3 nucleotide sequence: TGTGCCAGCAGACAGGGACACTTCCTGGGCAGCTACGAGCAGTACTTC. Translation: CASRQGHFLGSYEQYF.

V is TRBV9 and J is TRBJ1-1; D is perhaps TRBD1 (6 bases). The CDR3 extends over 15 amino acids. Trimming removed 3 bases at V and 3 bases at J, with 15 bases between. In germline, CDR1 is SGDLS, CDR2 YYNGEE. CDR3 coding DNA: TGTGCCAGCAGCGGGGGGGCTGGCAGGGACACTGAAGCTTTCTTT. Translating it yields CASSGGAGRDTEAFF.

The V gene is TRBV4-3, the J gene TRBJ1-2; D may be TRBD1 (5 bases). The CDR3 length is 18 residues. The V gene lost 0 bases and the J gene lost 5 bases, with 22 bases spanning the gap. Looked up from germline, CDR1 is LGHNA and CDR2 is YSLEER. The CDR3 here is CASSQDLGVSPSHYGYTF. DNA for the CDR3: TGCGCCAGCAGCCAAGATTTAGGGGTTAGTCCTTCTCATTATGGCTACACCTTC.

This clonotype has at least ten counts. The genes are TRBV4-1 and TRBJ2-2; 8 nucleotides agree with TRBD2. The V gene's germline CDR1 is MGHRA and CDR2 YSYEKL. Trimming took 11 bases from V and 0 from J; bases not matched to a gene: 8. The CDR3 contains 15 residues. The CDR3 loop reads CAAGAGGSNTGELFF. The CDR3 DNA reads TGCGCCGCGGGGGCGGGGGGATCGAACACCGGGGAGCTGTTTTTT.

This clonotype was counted many times. The chain recombines TRBV28 with TRBJ2-4; D call uncertain. The CDR3 loop spans 18 amino acids. CDR1 is MDHEN and CDR2 is SYDVKM in the germline V gene. V lost 2 bases to trimming and J lost 0 bases, with 17 bases between them. The CDR3 bases are TGTGCCAGCAGTTTAAACGCCCGGCGGATAAGAGCCAAAAACATTCAGTACTTC. Translating it yields CASSLNARRIRAKNIQYF.

As concerns this clonotype: A much larger clone differs from this one at a single base, so this may be a read error. This chain joins TRBV20-1 and TRBJ2-7; 9 nucleotides align to TRBD2. The V segment lost 3 bases and the J segment 2 bases; nucleotides outside the gene matches: 8. Germline CDR1 reads DFQATT; CDR2 reads SNEGSKA (reference sequence). The CDR3 is 15 amino acids. The CDR3 DNA is TGCAGTGCTAGCCTTAAGCGGGAGGTAACCTACGAGCAGTACTTC. Amino acids: CSASLKREVTYEQYF.

This clonotype has only one observation. This rearrangement joins TRBV4-3 to TRBJ1-6; D perhaps matches TRBD1 (5 bases). The germline V gene encodes CDR1 LGHNA and CDR2 YSLEER. With 1 base removed from V and 2 bases from J, the gap between germline ends came to 18 bases. The CDR3 is 19 residues long. The DNA for the CDR3 is TGCGCCAGCAGCCAAGGGACCGGCGTACAGGCCACCTATAATTCACCCCTCCACTTT. This codes for CASSQGTGVQATYNSPLHF.

This clonotype showed up just a few times. The chain recombines TRBV29-1 with TRBJ1-1; D uncertain. V was clipped by 1 base and J by 0 bases, with 18 bases between them. The CDR3 contains 17 residues. Germline loops: CDR1 SQVTM, CDR2 ANQGSEA. CDR3 loop: CSVEVAPAGYMNTEAFF. CDR3 bases: TGCAGCGTTGAAGTCGCCCCAGCGGGCTATATGAACACTGAAGCTTTCTTT. Drawing the rest from reference TRBV29-1 and TRBJ1-1, the complete variable domain is SAVISQKPSRDICQRGTSLTIQCQVDSQVTMMFWYRQQPGQSLTLIATANQGSEATYESGFVIDKFPISRPNLTFSTLTVSNMSPEDSSIYLCSVEVAPAGYMNTEAFFGQGTRLTVV.

This clonotype was counted many times. The V call is TRBV29-1, the J call TRBJ2-1, with 8 bases fitting TRBD2. Germline trimming cut 7 bases from V and 8 bases from J; bases unmatched to any gene: 7. Per the germline V gene, CDR1 is SQVTM and CDR2 is ANQGSEA. The length of the CDR3 is 12 residues. The DNA of the CDR3 is TGCAGCGCAGGACCGGGAGGGTATGAGCAGTTCTTC. It encodes CSAGPGGYEQFF.

This clonotype was observed a few times. The V call is TRBV20-1, the J call TRBJ2-5; TRBD1 agrees at 8 bases. CDR1 DFQATT and CDR2 SNEGSKA come from the germline V gene (reference sequence). V dropped 0 bases and J dropped 5; count of bases not matched to a gene: 5. This CDR3 has 14 residues. CDR3 region: CSARDRTGWETQYF. CDR3 sequence (DNA): TGCAGTGCTAGAGATAGGACAGGGTGGGAGACCCAGTACTTC.

This clonotype has a handful of counts. Likely a read error: the CDR3 ends without its conserved phenylalanine or tryptophan. It is unclear where the CDR3 begins or ends on the DNA, so no DNA is shown, and the CDR3 is as TCRdb lists it. The chain joins TRBV9 to TRBJ2-3. The CDR3 has 11 residues if both end residues are counted. Germline CDR1 reads SGDLS; CDR2 reads YYNGEE. CDR3 amino acids: CASSVAKELQI.

This clonotype was seen at least ten times. The chain joins TRBV27 to TRBJ1-1; the match to TRBD1 covers 7 bases. Germline V gene sequence: CDR1 MNHEY, CDR2 SMNVEV (reference sequence). CDR3 length: 15 residues. The junction had 7 bases not matched to a gene; V was cut back by 6 bases and J by 0 bases. CDR3 sequence (DNA): TGTGCCAGCAGCGACAGGGCGGGGATGAACACTGAAGCTTTCTTT. Encoded protein: CASSDRAGMNTEAFF.

Many counts were recorded for this clonotype. V gene TRBV28 combines with J gene TRBJ1-4; 9 nucleotides line up with TRBD1. Per germline, CDR1 MDHEN and CDR2 SYDVKM. V gave up 5 bases and J gave up 6 bases; unmatched junction bases: 7. The CDR3 is 15 residues long. The CDR3 sequence is CASSAPGQGHEKLFF. The CDR3 DNA sequence: TGTGCCAGCAGTGCCCCGGGACAGGGTCATGAAAAACTGTTTTTT.

There are many counts of this clonotype. The chain has TRBV7-9 and TRBJ2-3, with D perhaps given as TRBD1 or TRBD2 (5 bases each). The germline V and J ends were trimmed by 4 bases and 1 base, with 12 bases remaining between them. This CDR3 is built from 15 residues. Germline loops: CDR1 SEHNR, CDR2 FQNEAQ (reference sequence). The CDR3 loop reads CASSSWTGRTDTQYF. The CDR3 coding sequence is TGTGCCAGCAGCTCCTGGACGGGACGCACAGATACGCAGTATTTT.

This clonotype turned up a few times. The chain links TRBV27 to TRBJ1-2; TRBD1 is a possible D gene (6 bases). Trimming shortened V by 1 base and J by 5 bases, and 14 bases separated the two germline ends. The CDR3 runs 15 residues. Germline assignment: CDR1 MNHEY and CDR2 SMNVEV (reference sequence). Here the CDR3 DNA reads TGTGCCAGCAGTTTATGGGCAGGGGAACTATATGGCTACACCTTC. It codes for CASSLWAGELYGYTF.

The CDR3 sequence: CASSGTPNSYGYTF. CDR3 bases: TGTGCCAGCAGCGGGACACCTAACAGCTATGGCTACACCTTC. The chain carries TRBV7-2 and TRBJ1-2, with D possibly matching TRBD1 (6 bases). CDR1 and CDR2 (germline): SGHTA, FQGNSA. V was cut by 5 bases and J by 4 bases, with 14 bases left in between. The CDR3 spans 14 residues.

V usage is TRBV27 and J usage is TRBJ1-6; TRBD1 aligns across 10 bases. The CDR3 is 15 amino acids. The J segment lost 10 bases and the V segment lost 3 bases, leaving 6 bases of the junction unmatched. Germline CDR1 reads MNHEY; CDR2 reads SMNVEV (reference sequence). CDR3 nucleotides: TGTGCCAGCAGTTTTATGGGACAGGGGCAATCACCCCTCCACTTT. Amino acids: CASSFMGQGQSPLHF.

This clonotype was seen repeatedly, ten times or more. The V gene is TRBV4-3, the J gene TRBJ2-7; D remains unclear. CDR3 length: 12 amino acids. Germline V gives CDR1 LGHNA, CDR2 YSLEER. Trimming shortened V by 1 base and J by 6 bases, and 7 bases separated the two germline ends. The CDR3 region is CASSQGSAEQYF. The DNA for the CDR3 is TGCGCCAGCAGCCAAGGTTCGGCCGAGCAGTACTTC.

This clonotype was seen repeatedly, ten times or more. At one end the junction does not follow the germline gene, possibly because of a read error. Here the CDR3 DNA reads TGTGCTAGCAGCGGGGGACTTTCCTACGAGCAGTACTTC. Its protein product is CASSGGLSYEQYF. The rearrangement joins TRBV7-7 to TRBJ2-7; 8 nucleotides align to TRBD2. Germline CDR1 SSHAT, CDR2 FNYEAQ (reference sequence). This CDR3 contains 13 residues.

This clonotype has ten or more counts. The chain is built from TRBV7-2 and TRBJ2-2, with no clear D. The CDR3 has 15 amino acids. The V gene's germline CDR1 is SGHTA and CDR2 FQGNSA. V was shortened by 5 bases and J by 3 bases, with 13 bases between the two germline ends. CDR3 region: CASSPRYFHTGELFF. Here the CDR3 DNA reads TGTGCCAGCAGCCCCCGGTATTTTCACACCGGGGAGCTGTTTTTT.

The table lists this clonotype with a few counts. The rearrangement joins TRBV27 to TRBJ1-1; D is possibly TRBD1 (5 bases). Trimming left V 1 base short and J 1 base short, with 7 bases between. The germline CDR1 and CDR2 sequences are MNHEY and SMNVEV (reference sequence). This CDR3 comprises 14 residues. The CDR3 DNA reads TGTGCCAGCAGTTTATTAAGGGGGAACACTGAAGCTTTCTTT. As protein: CASSLLRGNTEAFF.

The rearrangement joins TRBV27 to TRBJ2-7, with a weak D call TRBD2 (5 bases). The CDR3 length is 15 residues. Germline lookup yields CDR1 MNHEY and CDR2 SMNVEV (reference sequence). V lost 1 base, J lost 3 bases, and 13 bases lay in between. The CDR3 sequence: CASSLWAGPNYEQYF. The CDR3 DNA reads as TGTGCCAGCAGTTTATGGGCGGGTCCTAACTACGAGCAGTACTTC.

Many counts were recorded for this clonotype. This sequence joins TRBV4-2 and TRBJ2-1; TRBD2 matches at 8 bases. Germline lookup yields CDR1 LGHNA and CDR2 YNFKEQ. V lost 0 bases and J lost 4; bases outside the gene matches: 2. The CDR3 has 15 residues. CDR3 bases: TGTGCCAGCAGCCAAGAGGGGACTAGATACAATGAGCAGTTCTTC. This sequence encodes CASSQEGTRYNEQFF.

This clonotype appeared many times. The V and J genes are TRBV7-2 and TRBJ2-1, with D perhaps given as TRBD1 or TRBD2 (5 bases each). With 0 bases removed from V and 1 base from J, the gap between germline ends came to 7 bases. Per germline, CDR1 SGHTA and CDR2 FQGNSA. The CDR3 sequence is 15 residues long. The CDR3 loop reads CASSLAGASYNEQFF. The CDR3 nucleotides are TGTGCCAGCAGCTTAGCCGGGGCGTCCTACAATGAGCAGTTCTTC.

This clonotype was seen at least ten times. The chain carries TRBV25-1 and TRBJ2-3, with no clear D. The CDR3 covers 11 residues. The germline V gene encodes CDR1 MGHDK and CDR2 SYGVNS. V shed 5 bases and J shed 3 bases, with 3 bases lying between them. Here the CDR3 reads CASSTTDTQYF. The CDR3 bases are TGTGCCAGCAGTACTACAGATACGCAGTATTTT.

Regarding this clonotype: A much larger clone differs from this one at a single base, so this may be a read error. The chain has TRBV24-1 and TRBJ2-3; 7 nucleotides line up with TRBD2. The CDR3 spans 15 residues. Per germline, CDR1 KGHDR and CDR2 SFDVKD. In DNA, the CDR3 is TGTTCCACCAGTGATTCATCGGGACTACCAGATACGCAGTATTTT. This encodes CSTSDSSGLPDTQYF.